The 25 T cell receptor beta chains given below trace back to one sample, sequenced in a study of PD-L1 blockade in urothelial cancer. Stated time point: pretreatment peripheral blood. Clones were sequenced by immunoSEQ multiplex PCR, and TCRdb holds only the in-frame ones, with some missing. The sample lists 60,000 to 70,000 clones; around four fifths were seen once. Material: PBMCs, obtained around atezolizumab (anti-PD-L1) treatment. The source of these receptors is a man in his 70s with urothelial cancer.

This chain uses TRBV5-1 with TRBJ2-1, with 14 bases lining up with TRBD2. V shed 1 base and J 4 bases; nucleotides not matched to a gene: 7. Germline CDR1 SGHRS, CDR2 YFSETQ. This CDR3 has 18 residues. As DNA, the CDR3 is TGCGCCAGCAGCTTGAGACTAGCGGGAGGGTCCATGTACAATGAGCAGTTCTTC. Its protein is CASSLRLAGGSMYNEQFF.

The rearrangement uses TRBV9 and TRBJ2-3; no definite D call. The CDR3 contains 14 residues. Between the trimmed V and J ends, which lost 5 bases and 7 bases, there was a span of 17 bases. Germline assignment: CDR1 SGDLS and CDR2 YYNGEE. The CDR3 here is CASRPHHSPNTQYF. DNA of the CDR3: TGTGCCAGCAGACCCCACCACTCACCTAATACGCAGTATTTT.

The rearrangement uses TRBV27 and TRBJ2-4; a weak D match, TRBD1 (5 bases). Per the germline V gene, CDR1 is MNHEY and CDR2 is SMNVEV (reference sequence). This CDR3 region has 15 residues. V was pared by 6 bases and J by 0 bases, with 12 bases between. The CDR3 sequence: CASRDSFIAKNIQYF. CDR3 DNA: TGTGCCAGCAGAGACAGTTTTATAGCCAAAAACATTCAGTACTTC.

J is TRBJ1-1 and V is TRBV5-1, with TRBD1 matching over 8 bases. Germline V lookup: CDR1 SGHRS, CDR2 YFSETQ. V was pared by 3 bases and J by 3 bases, with 1 base of the junction left unmatched. CDR3 length: 13 amino acids. The chain's CDR3 is CASSSTGDTEAFF. The DNA of the CDR3 is TGCGCCAGCAGCTCGACAGGGGACACTGAAGCTTTCTTT.

This chain connects TRBV9 to TRBJ2-1; a possible D gene is TRBD2 (5 bases). This CDR3 has 14 amino acids. Germline assignment: CDR1 SGDLS and CDR2 YYNGEE. Trimming removed 3 bases at V and 5 bases at J, with 12 bases between. In nucleotides, the CDR3 is TGTGCCAGCAGCGCAACTAGTTCCGACAATGAGCAGTTCTTC. The encoded protein is CASSATSSDNEQFF.

The chain links TRBV6-4 to TRBJ1-1; D possibly corresponds to TRBD1 (6 bases). CDR1 is MRHNA, CDR2 SNTAGT, per germline. The CDR3 spans 16 residues. Trimming pared 3 bases from V and 3 bases from J, leaving 17 bases between. The CDR3 nucleotides are TGTGCCAGCAGTGAGTTCCCAGGGGTCGGGTACACTGAAGCTTTCTTT. This sequence encodes CASSEFPGVGYTEAFF.

The chain combines TRBV6-5 with TRBJ1-1; no definite D call. V gave up 2 bases and J gave up 12 bases, with 19 bases separating them. The CDR3 loop spans 14 amino acids. Looked up from germline, CDR1 is MNHEY and CDR2 is SVGAGI. DNA of the CDR3: TGTGCCAGCAGTTACGGATTGGAGTCGAGCGGAACTTTCTTT. Residues: CASSYGLESSGTFF.

This sequence joins TRBV7-2 and TRBJ2-1; 11 nucleotides agree with TRBD2. CDR1 is SGHTA, CDR2 FQGNSA, per germline. Losses at the gene ends were 4 bases for V and 8 bases for J; bases not matched to a gene: 4. The CDR3 sequence is 14 residues long. The CDR3 sequence is CASSSTSGNYEQFF. The CDR3 bases are TGTGCCAGCAGCTCGACTAGCGGGAACTATGAGCAGTTCTTC.

The V and J genes are TRBV5-1 and TRBJ2-4; a weak D match, TRBD2 (6 bases). CDR1 SGHRS and CDR2 YFSETQ come from the germline V gene. V was clipped by 4 bases and J by 9 bases, with 14 bases between them. This CDR3 comprises 13 residues. The CDR3 sequence is CASSAGSRGIQYF. In DNA form, the CDR3 reads TGCGCCAGCAGCGCCGGGAGCCGGGGCATTCAGTACTTC. The full variable domain, rest sourced from reference TRBV5-1 and TRBJ2-4, is KAGVTQTPRYLIKTRGQQVTLSCSPISGHRSVSWYQQTPGQGLQFLFEYFSETQRNKGNFPGRFSGRQFSNSRSEMNVSTLELGDSALYLCASSAGSRGIQYFGAGTRLSVL.

This chain connects TRBV14 to TRBJ1-1, with unresolved D. The CDR3 contains 13 residues. Germline V lookup: CDR1 SGHDN, CDR2 FVKESK. V was cut by 0 bases and J by 2 bases, with 4 bases left in between. The CDR3, as DNA: TGTGCCAGCAGCCAAGATTTAAACACTGAAGCTTTCTTT. Translation: CASSQDLNTEAFF.

This chain joins TRBV19 and TRBJ1-5; tentative D call: TRBD1 (5 bases). V was clipped by 2 bases and J by 7 bases, with 12 bases between them. The CDR3 extends over 14 amino acids. Germline V gene lookup returns CDR1 LNHDA and CDR2 SQIVND (reference sequence). The CDR3 is CASSILGARQPQHF. As DNA, the CDR3 is TGTGCCAGTAGTATATTAGGGGCTCGGCAGCCCCAGCATTTT.

The rearrangement joins TRBV15 to TRBJ2-3, with 11 bases identical to TRBD2. CDR3 length: 17 residues. Germline V gives CDR1 LNHNV, CDR2 YYDKDF (reference sequence). The J segment lost 3 bases and the V segment lost 0 bases, leaving 5 bases of the junction unmatched. This CDR3 is CATSRDLLAGVTDTQYF. The DNA for the CDR3 is TGTGCCACCAGCAGAGATTTACTAGCGGGAGTTACAGATACGCAGTATTTT.

The chain is built from TRBV28 and TRBJ1-4; 10 positions match TRBD1. This CDR3 has 19 residues. V was pared by 2 bases and J by 3 bases, with 12 bases of the junction left unmatched. Germline CDR1 is MDHEN and CDR2 is SYDVKM. The CDR3 region is CASSLRVGTGEVSNEKLFF. Here the CDR3 DNA reads TGTGCCAGCAGTTTAAGGGTTGGGACAGGGGAGGTTTCTAATGAAAAACTGTTTTTT.

The J gene is TRBJ2-1, the V gene TRBV4-2; tentatively, D is TRBD1 (6 bases). The germline V gene encodes CDR1 LGHNA and CDR2 YNFKEQ. Trimming took 0 bases from V and 3 from J, leaving 9 bases between them. CDR3 length: 15 residues. The CDR3 here is CASSQDQGFYNEQFF. The CDR3 nucleotides are TGTGCCAGCAGCCAAGATCAGGGGTTCTACAATGAGCAGTTCTTC.

The chain carries TRBV7-6 and TRBJ1-5; perhaps TRBD1 as D (6 bases). CDR3 length: 15 amino acids. In germline, CDR1 is SGHVS, CDR2 FNYEAQ. V lost 1 base, J lost 0 bases, and 7 bases lay in between. For the CDR3, the DNA is TGTGCCAGCAGCTTAGGGACAGCTAGCAATCAGCCCCAGCATTTT. Its translation: CASSLGTASNQPQHF.

The rearrangement joins TRBV4-3 to TRBJ2-7, with 11 nucleotides matching TRBD1. Looked up from germline, CDR1 is LGHNA and CDR2 is YSLEER. The V gene end was trimmed by 1 base and the J gene end by 5 bases; junction bases not matched to a gene: 1. This CDR3 comprises 14 residues. The chain's CDR3 is CASSQGDRGDEQYF. The CDR3 region has the DNA TGCGCCAGCAGCCAAGGGGACAGGGGGGACGAGCAGTACTTC.

This clone appeared a few times. The chain joins TRBV18 to TRBJ1-2, with 10 bases that match TRBD1. V shed 3 bases and J 6 bases; nucleotides not matched to a gene: 7. The germline V gene encodes CDR1 KGHSH and CDR2 LQKENI. The CDR3 consists of 15 residues. The CDR3 bases are TGTGCCAGCTCACCTCGGGGACAGGGGTCAAATGGCTACACCTTC. Translated, it gives CASSPRGQGSNGYTF.

This chain joins TRBV15 and TRBJ1-1; TRBD1 aligns across 8 bases. This CDR3 is built from 14 residues. With V trimmed by 0 bases and J by 10 bases, 7 bases remained unmatched. Germline-derived CDR1 and CDR2 are LNHNV and YYDKDF (reference sequence). DNA of the CDR3: TGTGCCACCAGCAGAGATCAGGGGGCGTATACAGCTTTCTTT. It is translated as CATSRDQGAYTAFF.

The J gene is TRBJ2-1, the V gene TRBV6-4; D unresolved. The CDR3 is 14 amino acids. Germline CDR1 and CDR2: MRHNA and SNTAGT. Trimming removed 2 bases from V and 8 bases from J, with 13 bases in between. The CDR3 coding sequence is TGTGCCAGCAGTGACGACCGACTCGGCGATGAGCAGTTCTTC. Protein product: CASSDDRLGDEQFF.

The gene calls are TRBV6-5 and TRBJ1-1; possible D gene TRBD1, 5 bases. With 0 bases removed from V and 5 bases from J, the gap between germline ends came to 16 bases. This CDR3 is 16 amino acids long. Germline values: CDR1 MNHEY, CDR2 SVGAGI. The CDR3 reads CASSYSGGALRTEAFF. The CDR3 bases are TGTGCCAGCAGTTACTCGGGAGGGGCGCTTAGGACTGAAGCTTTCTTT.

The V call is TRBV20-1, the J call TRBJ1-2; no reliable D call. The CDR3 has 10 amino acids. Germline CDR1 is DFQATT and CDR2 is SNEGSKA (reference sequence). Trimming stripped 5 bases from V and 4 bases from J, with 5 bases between. CDR3 loop: CSALIYGYTF. CDR3 nucleotide sequence: TGCAGTGCTCTAATCTATGGCTACACCTTC.

The chain recombines TRBV7-9 with TRBJ2-7; 10 positions agree with TRBD1. V was clipped by 3 bases and J by 5 bases; unmatched bases: 7. CDR3 size: 15 residues. The V gene's germline CDR1 is SEHNR and CDR2 FQNEAQ (reference sequence). DNA of the CDR3: TGTGCCAGCAGCTTTTTGGACAGGGGGGTCCACGAGCAGTACTTC. Protein product: CASSFLDRGVHEQYF.

This chain joins TRBV6-5 and TRBJ1-5; TRBD1 matches 9 bases. The V gene's germline CDR1 is MNHEY and CDR2 SVGAGI. This CDR3 has 15 residues. The J segment lost 7 bases and the V segment lost 5 bases, leaving 9 bases of the junction unmatched. The CDR3 loop is CASSRGQGIGQPQHF. As DNA, the CDR3 is TGTGCCAGCAGTCGGGGACAGGGTATAGGGCAGCCCCAGCATTTT.

The V and J genes are TRBV7-9 and TRBJ2-5; tentative D call: TRBD1 (6 bases). Germline CDR1 SEHNR, CDR2 FQNEAQ (reference sequence). The CDR3 is made up of 14 amino acids. V lost 5 bases and J lost 4, with 14 bases in between. The CDR3 DNA reads as TGTGCCAGCAGCCCTCTACAGGGCGTAGAGACCCAGTACTTC. Protein sequence: CASSPLQGVETQYF.

The chain combines TRBV5-6 with TRBJ2-3, with TRBD2 identical over 10 bases. V was clipped by 0 bases and J by 6 bases; unmatched bases: 4. The CDR3 length is 15 residues. Germline CDR1 and CDR2: SGHDT and YYEEEE. CDR3 sequence reads: CASSLVSAGGDTQYF. CDR3 sequence (DNA): TGTGCCAGCAGCTTGGTTTCAGCGGGAGGGGATACGCAGTATTTT.